These 19 T cell receptor beta chains originate from one sample sequenced in a study of shared T cell receptors in the human thymus. Assay used: immunoSEQ multiplex PCR; TCRdb lists only in-frame clones, some missing. The table includes hundreds of thousands of clones, approximately 85% detected once. The data also belong to a second study, concerning human thymus T cells.

Sequencing was carried out using thymocytes. These receptors originate from a girl under three years old with a congenital heart defect.

The rearrangement joins TRBV7-2 to TRBJ1-1; 8 bases line up with TRBD1. The V gene end was trimmed by 2 bases and the J gene end by 2 bases; junction bases not matched to a gene: 4. This CDR3 is 15 amino acids long. Germline lookup yields CDR1 SGHTA and CDR2 FQGNSA. The CDR3, as DNA: TGTGCCAGCAGCTTAAGTGCAGGGGGCAACACTGAAGCTTTCTTT. The encoded protein is CASSLSAGGNTEAFF.

The V and J genes are TRBV14 and TRBJ1-6; 10 nucleotides line up with TRBD1. Germline lookup yields CDR1 SGHDN and CDR2 FVKESK. V was clipped by 7 bases and J by 7 bases; unmatched bases: 1. The CDR3 totals 13 residues. The CDR3, as DNA: TGTGCCAGCAAGGACAGGGGGAATTCACCCCTCCACTTT. It translates to CASKDRGNSPLHF. The full variable domain, with the rest looked up from reference TRBV14 and TRBJ1-6, is EAGVTQFPSHSVIEKGQTVTLRCDPISGHDNLYWYRRVMGKEIKFLLHFVKESKQDESGMPNNRFLAERTGGTYSTLKVQPAELEDSGVYFCASKDRGNSPLHFGNGTRLTVT.

V is TRBV19 and J is TRBJ1-3, with 7 positions matching TRBD1. CDR3 length: 14 residues. The J segment lost 2 bases and the V segment lost 4 bases, leaving 2 bases of the junction unmatched. Per the germline V gene, CDR1 is LNHDA and CDR2 is SQIVND (reference sequence). In DNA form, the CDR3 reads TGTGCCAGTAGTAGGACAGGTACTGGAAACACCATATATTTT. Protein sequence: CASSRTGTGNTIYF.

This clone has a single count. This chain connects TRBV6-1 to TRBJ1-1; D remains ambiguous. The germline gives CDR1 MNHNS, CDR2 SASEGT. The CDR3 has 15 amino acids. The V end was cut by 2 bases, the J end by 5 bases, with 15 bases between. This CDR3 is CASSERPSRGTEAFF. CDR3 DNA: TGTGCCAGCAGTGAAAGGCCTTCCCGAGGGACTGAAGCTTTCTTT.

The rearrangement joins TRBV4-1 to TRBJ1-2; 8 bases line up with TRBD1. J gave up 3 bases and V 5 bases, and 23 bases lay outside the gene matches. The CDR3 spans 20 residues. Germline lookup yields CDR1 MGHRA and CDR2 YSYEKL. Written as DNA, the CDR3 is TGCGCCAGCAGCGGAGGGGAAAGTAAAGTAGGCAGGGGGCAAGACTATGGCTACACCTTC. This codes for CASSGGESKVGRGQDYGYTF.

The rearrangement joins TRBV5-8 to TRBJ2-1; D perhaps matches TRBD2 (6 bases). This CDR3 spans 15 amino acids. The germline CDR1 and CDR2 sequences are SGHTS and YDEGEE. Trimming stripped 0 bases from V and 2 bases from J, with 9 bases between. The DNA of the CDR3 is TGTGCCAGCAGCTTGGGGTCGGGGGCCTACAATGAGCAGTTCTTC. It yields the protein CASSLGSGAYNEQFF. Full variable domain (missing parts from reference TRBV5-8 and TRBJ2-1): EAGVTQSPTHLIKTRGQQATLRCSPISGHTSVYWYQQALGLGLQFLLWYDEGEERNRGNFPPRFSGRQFPNYSSELNVNALELEDSALYLCASSLGSGAYNEQFFGPGTRLTVL.

The chain couples TRBV5-6 to TRBJ2-2; TRBD1 matches at 7 bases. The germline gives CDR1 SGHDT, CDR2 YYEEEE. The CDR3 is made up of 19 amino acids. V lost 0 bases, J lost 0 bases, and 11 bases stayed unmatched. The DNA of the CDR3 is TGTGCCAGCAGCTTGGCGGAAGGGTGGGGACAGTCGAACACCGGGGAGCTGTTTTTT. It yields the protein CASSLAEGWGQSNTGELFF.

The chain recombines TRBV18 with TRBJ2-7, with a possible D match to TRBD2 (6 bases). V was cut by 6 bases and J by 4 bases, with 13 bases left in between. Germline V gene data show CDR1 as KGHSH and CDR2 as LQKENI. There are 13 residues in the CDR3. CDR3: CASSPGGGYEQYF. The CDR3 nucleotides read TGTGCCAGCTCTCCCGGGGGAGGTTACGAGCAGTACTTC.

This chain joins TRBV14 and TRBJ1-6, with D perhaps TRBD1 (6 bases). CDR3 length: 18 residues. The germline CDR1 and CDR2 sequences are SGHDN and FVKESK. The V end lost 3 bases, the J end lost 2 bases, and 17 bases lay between the germline ends. CDR3 in amino acids: CASSQSGPTGPYNSPLHF. Written as DNA, the CDR3 is TGTGCCAGCAGCCAGAGTGGACCAACAGGGCCCTATAATTCACCCCTCCACTTT.

Written as DNA, the CDR3 is TGCGCCAGCAGCCGCCAAGCGGGGGGGCTCTTTTTCGATGAGCAGTTCTTC. This translates into CASSRQAGGLFFDEQFF. The rearrangement uses TRBV4-1 and TRBJ2-1, with TRBD2 identical over 10 bases. V shed 4 bases and J 8 bases; nucleotides not matched to a gene: 14. The CDR3 runs to 17 residues. In germline, CDR1 is MGHRA, CDR2 YSYEKL.

The chain employs TRBV27 and TRBJ2-3, with 8 bases aligning to TRBD2. The V and J ends lost 2 bases and 3 bases, in that order; junction bases with no gene match: 19. CDR3 length: 20 residues. Germline-derived CDR1 and CDR2 are MNHEY and SMNVEV (reference sequence). CDR3 in DNA: TGTGCCAGCAGTTTAATAGCGGGAACAGCCGTCCCGCGTCTTACAGATACGCAGTATTTT. This encodes CASSLIAGTAVPRLTDTQYF.

This clone showed up just once. The chain is built from TRBV4-1 and TRBJ1-4; the match to TRBD1 covers 7 bases. CDR1 and CDR2 from the germline V gene are MGHRA and YSYEKL. The trim removed 0 bases at V and 8 bases at J, leaving 12 bases unmatched. The CDR3 covers 17 residues. CDR3 residues: CASSQDTGKGAREKLFF. DNA for the CDR3: TGCGCCAGCAGCCAAGATACAGGGAAGGGGGCAAGAGAAAAACTGTTTTTT.

The chain links TRBV2 to TRBJ1-3; possibly TRBD1 for D (5 bases). With 7 bases removed from V and 2 bases from J, the gap between germline ends came to 15 bases. The CDR3 totals 15 residues. CDR1 is SNHLY and CDR2 is FYNNEI in the germline V gene. CDR3: CASNHVGPAGNTIYF. CDR3 DNA: TGTGCCAGCAATCACGTGGGGCCAGCTGGAAACACCATATATTTT.

This rearrangement joins TRBV29-1 to TRBJ1-2; D possibly corresponds to TRBD1 (5 bases). The CDR3 is made up of 13 amino acids. Germline CDR1 reads SQVTM; CDR2 reads ANQGSEA. V lost 6 bases to trimming and J lost 4 bases, with 15 bases between them. In nucleotides, the CDR3 is TGCAGCGTGTTCGGACACAGGACCTATGGCTACACCTTC. Encoded protein: CSVFGHRTYGYTF.

This rearrangement joins TRBV7-7 to TRBJ2-1; 7 nucleotides align to TRBD2. The CDR3 runs to 12 residues. V trimming: 5 bases; J trimming: 13 bases; junction bases outside the gene matches: 8. Germline V CDR1 and CDR2: SSHAT, FNYEAQ (reference sequence). In nucleotides, the CDR3 is TGTGCCAGCAGCCCGGGGAGGGGACTCCAGTTCTTC. This sequence encodes CASSPGRGLQFF.

The J gene is TRBJ2-1, the V gene TRBV6-6; 9 nucleotides line up with TRBD2. After removal of 6 bases from V and 5 bases from J, the junction contained 8 bases not matched to a gene. Germline CDR1 MNHNY, CDR2 SVGAGI (reference sequence). CDR3 size: 15 residues. This CDR3 is CASRPPAGGNNEQFF. The CDR3 bases are TGTGCCAGCAGACCGCCGGCGGGGGGGAACAATGAGCAGTTCTTC.

The chain is built from TRBV9 and TRBJ1-2, with D unclear. Germline V gene lookup returns CDR1 SGDLS and CDR2 YYNGEE. The V end was cut by 4 bases, the J end by 9 bases, with 13 bases between. The CDR3 contains 12 residues. CDR3 in DNA: TGTGCCAGCAGCACCTGGAGTGGTTGCTACACCTTC. It is translated as CASSTWSGCYTF.

J is TRBJ1-1 and V is TRBV12-5, with D maybe TRBD1 (6 bases). The CDR3 is 17 amino acids. V was cut by 2 bases and J by 2 bases, with 18 bases left in between. Germline V lookup: CDR1 LGHNT, CDR2 FRNRAP. In DNA form, the CDR3 reads TGTGCTAGTGGTTTGATCAGGGGCACTTGGCCCAACACTGAAGCTTTCTTT. This gives the protein CASGLIRGTWPNTEAFF. Filled out from reference TRBV12-5 and TRBJ1-1, the complete variable domain reads DARVTQTPRHKVTEMGQEVTMRCQPILGHNTVFWYRQTMMQGLELLAYFRNRAPLDDSGMPKDRFSAEMPDATLATLKIQPSEPRDSAVYFCASGLIRGTWPNTEAFFGQGTRLTVV.

The chain combines TRBV4-1 with TRBJ2-7; 11 nucleotides line up with TRBD2. The germline V gene encodes CDR1 MGHRA and CDR2 YSYEKL. J was trimmed by 5 bases and V by 3 bases; bases with no gene match: 15. This CDR3 is 18 amino acids long. This chain's CDR3 is CASSHRGFVAGGPHEQYF. CDR3 in DNA: TGCGCCAGCAGCCACCGGGGGTTCGTAGCGGGGGGGCCACACGAGCAGTACTTC.